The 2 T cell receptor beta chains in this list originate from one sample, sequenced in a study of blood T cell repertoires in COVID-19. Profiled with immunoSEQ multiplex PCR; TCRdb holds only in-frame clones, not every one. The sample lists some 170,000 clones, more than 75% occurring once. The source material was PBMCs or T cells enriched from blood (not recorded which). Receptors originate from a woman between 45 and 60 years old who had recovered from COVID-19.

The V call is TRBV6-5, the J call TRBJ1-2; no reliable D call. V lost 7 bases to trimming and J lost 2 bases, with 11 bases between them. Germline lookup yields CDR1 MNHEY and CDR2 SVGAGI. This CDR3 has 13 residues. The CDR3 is CASKREENYGYTF. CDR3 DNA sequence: TGTGCCAGCAAAAGGGAGGAAAACTATGGCTACACCTTC.

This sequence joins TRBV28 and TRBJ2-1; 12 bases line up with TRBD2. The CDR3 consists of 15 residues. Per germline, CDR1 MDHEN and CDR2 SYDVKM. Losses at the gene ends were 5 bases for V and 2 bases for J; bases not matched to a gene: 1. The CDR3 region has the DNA TGTGCCAGCAGTCCTAGCGGGAGGGCCTACAATGAGCAGTTCTTC. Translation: CASSPSGRAYNEQFF.